The table lists the clone carrying this TCR beta chain with many counts. Its target is unknown. These data are taken from a study of neurological immune-mediated disorders. Whole-study findings and limits: The study found the most TCR clonal expansion in HTLV-1-associated myelopathy and the least in multiple sclerosis, below healthy controls.

Via MiXCR, TCRdb re-called the 5' RACE reads, giving one row per CDR3 protein. The table has around 70,000 distinct CDR3 sequences, roughly 4.5% seen once. V lost 5 bases and J 5 bases, leaving 16 bases between the germline ends. Germline V gives CDR1 SGHTA, CDR2 FQGNSA. The CDR3 length is 14 residues. The sequenced sample was PBMCs. The chain carries TRBV7-2 and TRBJ2-7; a weak D match, TRBD1 (5 bases). The receptor was derived from a woman in her 70s with multiple sclerosis. CDR3: CASSQAPQGHEQYF. CDR3 nucleotides: TGTGCCAGCAGCCAGGCCCCTCAGGGCCACGAGCAGTACTTC. Supplemented by reference TRBV7-2 and TRBJ2-7, the full variable domain reads GAGVSQSPSNKVTEKGKDVELRCDPISGHTALYWYRQSLGQGLEFLIYFQGNSAPDKSGLPSDRFSAERTGGSVSTLTIQRTQQEDSAVYLCASSQAPQGHEQYFGPGTRLTVT.